This T cell receptor (beta chain) was sequenced in a study of OX40 agonist ivuxolimab in advanced cancers. In germline, CDR1 is SGHVS, CDR2 FNYEAQ. The length of the CDR3 is 16 residues. Trimming shortened V by 2 bases and J by 4 bases, and 14 bases separated the two germline ends. The method was immunoSEQ multiplex PCR; TCRdb's version includes in-frame clones alone and lacks a portion of them. In the table there are over 70,000 clones, just over 90% of which are singletons. The TCR sequence derives from an adult with an advanced solid tumor such as melanoma, head and neck, liver or kidney cancer. The sample here was CD4+ or CD8+ T cells sorted from blood, taken in a trial of the OX40 agonist ivuxolimab. V gene TRBV7-6 combines with J gene TRBJ2-2; TRBD2 might be the D (7 bases). The CDR3 region has the DNA TGTGCCAGCAGCTTATACGGGGGGCGGGTCACCGGGGAGCTGTTTTTT. Translated, it gives CASSLYGGRVTGELFF.